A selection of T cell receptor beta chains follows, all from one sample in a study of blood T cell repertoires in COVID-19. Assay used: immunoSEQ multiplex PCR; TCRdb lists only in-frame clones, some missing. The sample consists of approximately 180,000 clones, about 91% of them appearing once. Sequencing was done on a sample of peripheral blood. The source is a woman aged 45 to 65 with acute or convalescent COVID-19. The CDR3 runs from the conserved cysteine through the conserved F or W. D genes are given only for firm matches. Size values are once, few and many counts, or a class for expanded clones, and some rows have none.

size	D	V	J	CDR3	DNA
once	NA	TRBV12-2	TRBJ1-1	CASRTQGRDTEAFF	TGTGCAAGTCGCACACAGGGGCGTGACACTGAAGCTTTCTTT
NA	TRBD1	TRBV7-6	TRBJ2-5	CASSDPTGPSQETQYF	TGTGCCAGCAGCGACCCGACAGGGCCTTCCCAAGAGACCCAGTACTTC
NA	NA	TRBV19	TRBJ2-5	CASSAPGQETQYF	TGTGCCAGTAGTGCTCCGGGACAAGAGACCCAGTACTTC
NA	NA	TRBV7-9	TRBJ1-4	CASSPGANNEKLFF	TGTGCCAGCAGCCCTGGGGCGAATAATGAAAAACTGTTTTTT
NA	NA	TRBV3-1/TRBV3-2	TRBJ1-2	CASSQGALPGNGYTF	TGTGCCAGCAGTCAAGGGGCCCTCCCGGGGAATGGCTACACCTTC
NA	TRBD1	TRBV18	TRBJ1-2	CASSPSRDRGFDGYTF	TGTGCCAGCTCACCTTCCCGGGACAGGGGGTTCGATGGCTACACCTTC
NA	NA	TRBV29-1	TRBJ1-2	CSVFTRQRANYGYTF	TGCAGCGTCTTCACCCGACAGAGAGCTAACTATGGCTACACCTTC
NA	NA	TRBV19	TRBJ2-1	CASSISLVNEQFF	TGTGCCAGTAGTATTAGTTTGGTGAATGAGCAGTTCTTC
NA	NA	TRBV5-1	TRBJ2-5	CASSLQGSGETQYF	TGCGCCAGCAGCCTCCAGGGGAGTGGGGAGACCCAGTACTTC
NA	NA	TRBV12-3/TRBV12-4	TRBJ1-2	CASSLGTPGYTF	TGTGCCAGCAGTTTGGGGACACCCGGCTACACCTTC
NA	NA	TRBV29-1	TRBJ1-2	CSVEVAGFYGYTF	TGCAGCGTTGAAGTCGCGGGGTTCTATGGCTACACCTTC
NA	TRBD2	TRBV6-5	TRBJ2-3	CASSYVAGEGDTQYF	TGTGCCAGCAGTTATGTAGCGGGGGAAGGAGATACGCAGTATTTT
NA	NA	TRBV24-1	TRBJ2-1	CATSDPVRRRAYNEQFF	TGTGCCACCAGTGATCCCGTTAGGCGCAGGGCCTACAATGAGCAGTTCTTC
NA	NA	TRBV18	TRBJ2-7	CASSPSQALYEQYF	TGTGCCAGCTCACCCTCTCAGGCACTCTACGAGCAGTACTTC
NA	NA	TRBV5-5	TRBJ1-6	CASSLEGFVPLHF	TGTGCCAGCAGCTTGGAGGGGTTTGTACCCCTCCACTTT
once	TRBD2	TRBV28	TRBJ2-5	CASSLGLAGGQETQYF	TGTGCCAGCAGTTTAGGACTAGCGGGGGGGCAGGAGACCCAGTACTTC
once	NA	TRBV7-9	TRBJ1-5	CASSLAGGDQPQHF	TGTGCCAGCAGCTTAGCGGGGGGGGATCAGCCCCAGCATTTT
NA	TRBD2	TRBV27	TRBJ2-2	CASGYLAGNTGELFF	TGTGCCAGCGGGTATCTAGCGGGGAACACCGGGGAGCTGTTTTTT
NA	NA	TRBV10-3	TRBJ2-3	CAISAGTLSTDTQYF	TGTGCCATCAGCGCCGGGACACTTAGCACAGATACGCAGTATTTT
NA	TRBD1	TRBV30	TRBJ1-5	CAWGGQGDQPQHF	TGTGCCTGGGGAGGACAGGGCGATCAGCCCCAGCATTTT
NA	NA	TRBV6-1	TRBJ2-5	CASREWGAGAGETQYF	TGTGCCAGTAGGGAATGGGGGGCGGGAGCGGGAGAGACCCAGTACTTC
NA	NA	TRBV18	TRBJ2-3	CASSPLRSGNTQYF	TGTGCCAGCTCACCCCTGCGGTCGGGGAATACGCAGTATTTT
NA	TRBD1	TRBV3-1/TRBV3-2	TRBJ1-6	CASSQGDSGTGNSPLHF	TGTGCCAGCAGCCAAGGAGATTCTGGGACAGGGAATTCACCCCTCCACTTT
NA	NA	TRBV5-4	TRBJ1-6	CASSPGLNNSPLHF	TGTGCCAGCAGCCCGGGACTTAATAATTCACCCCTCCACTTT
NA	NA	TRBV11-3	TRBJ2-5	CASSPDSFQETQYF	TGTGCCAGCAGTCCGGACAGTTTTCAAGAGACCCAGTACTTC
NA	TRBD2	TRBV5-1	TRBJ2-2	CASSKGLALNTGELFF	TGCGCCAGCAGCAAGGGACTAGCGTTAAACACCGGGGAGCTGTTTTTT
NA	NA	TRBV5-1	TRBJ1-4	CASSFRTGTNEKLFF	TGCGCCAGCAGCTTTAGAACAGGGACTAATGAAAAACTGTTTTTT
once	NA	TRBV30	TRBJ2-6	CAWRGPIANVLTF	TGTGCCTGGAGGGGGCCAATAGCCAACGTCCTGACTTTC
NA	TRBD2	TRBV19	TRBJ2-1	CASSLRLAGGNEQFF	TGTGCCAGTAGCCTTCGACTAGCGGGAGGGAATGAGCAGTTCTTC
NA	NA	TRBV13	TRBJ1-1	CASSLENGGTEAFF	TGTGCCAGCAGCTTAGAAAACGGGGGAACTGAAGCTTTCTTT
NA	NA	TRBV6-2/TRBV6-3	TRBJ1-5	CASSQGFSSNQPQHF	TGTGCCAGCAGTCAGGGGTTTTCGAGCAATCAGCCCCAGCATTTT
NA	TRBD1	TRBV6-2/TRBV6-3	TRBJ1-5	CASSWTGTGVWSNQPQHF	TGTGCCAGCAGCTGGACCGGGACAGGAGTCTGGAGCAATCAGCCCCAGCATTTT
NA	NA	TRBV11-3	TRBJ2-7	CASSPSGFTYEQYF	TGTGCCAGCAGCCCCTCGGGGTTTACCTACGAGCAGTACTTC
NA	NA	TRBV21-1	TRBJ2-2	CASSKEGQNTGELFF	TGTGCCAGCAGCAAAGAGGGACAGAACACCGGGGAGCTGTTTTTT
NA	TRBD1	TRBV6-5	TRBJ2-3	CASSYTGQVSTDTQYF	TGTGCCAGCAGTTACACGGGACAGGTTAGCACAGATACGCAGTATTTT
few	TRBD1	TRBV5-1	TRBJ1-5	CASSPGTGANQPQHF	TGCGCCAGCAGCCCGGGGACAGGGGCTAATCAGCCCCAGCATTTT
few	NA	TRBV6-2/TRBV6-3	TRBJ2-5	CASSYLGPETQYF	TGTGCCAGCAGTTACTTGGGCCCAGAGACCCAGTACTTC
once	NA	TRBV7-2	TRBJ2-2	CASSWGGYTGELFF	TGTGCCAGCAGCTGGGGAGGATACACCGGGGAGCTGTTTTTT
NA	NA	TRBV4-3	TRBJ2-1	CASSEDSGFRGEQFF	TGCGCCAGCAGCGAAGATTCTGGGTTCCGGGGTGAGCAGTTCTTC
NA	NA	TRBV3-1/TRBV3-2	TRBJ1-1	CASSQGTSLNTEAFF	TGTGCCAGCAGCCAAGGGACATCCTTGAACACTGAAGCTTTCTTT
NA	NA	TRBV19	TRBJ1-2	CASSIVAGNYGYTF	TGTGCCAGTAGTATAGTGGCAGGGAACTATGGCTACACCTTC
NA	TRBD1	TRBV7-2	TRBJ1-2	CASSPGQGRNYGYTF	TGTGCCAGCAGCCCGGGACAGGGGCGGAACTATGGCTACACCTTC
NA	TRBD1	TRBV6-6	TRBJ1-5	CASSYGRQGGGQPQHF	TGTGCCAGCAGTTACGGCCGACAGGGGGGAGGTCAGCCCCAGCATTTT
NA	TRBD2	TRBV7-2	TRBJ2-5	CASSLTGTSWETQYF	TGTGCCAGCAGCTTAACTGGGACTAGCTGGGAGACCCAGTACTTC
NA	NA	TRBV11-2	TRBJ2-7	CASSLVGGQIYEQYF	TGTGCCAGCAGCTTAGTGGGGGGACAGATCTACGAGCAGTACTTC
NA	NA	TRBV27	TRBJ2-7	CASSSGGAEQYF	TGTGCCAGCAGTTCAGGCGGGGCCGAGCAGTACTTC
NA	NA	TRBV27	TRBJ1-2	CASTPPGGSRGYTF	TGTGCCAGCACCCCTCCGGGGGGCAGTCGTGGCTACACCTTC
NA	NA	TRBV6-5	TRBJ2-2	CASRGRESGGELFF	TGTGCCAGCAGGGGGAGAGAATCGGGCGGGGAGCTGTTTTTT
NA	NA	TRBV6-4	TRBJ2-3	CASSDDSTDTQYF	TGTGCCAGCAGTGACGACTCCACAGATACGCAGTATTTT
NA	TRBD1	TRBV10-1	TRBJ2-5	CASSAAGGSETQYF	TGCGCCAGCAGTGCGGCAGGGGGATCAGAGACCCAGTACTTC
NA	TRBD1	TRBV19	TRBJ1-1	CASTPGQGNTEAFF	TGTGCCAGTACCCCCGGACAGGGGAACACTGAAGCTTTCTTT
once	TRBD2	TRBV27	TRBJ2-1	CASGLAGGYNEQFF	TGTGCCAGCGGACTAGCGGGAGGTTACAATGAGCAGTTCTTC
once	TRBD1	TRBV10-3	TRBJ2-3	CAATGAPTDTQYF	TGTGCCGCTACAGGGGCGCCCACAGATACGCAGTATTTT